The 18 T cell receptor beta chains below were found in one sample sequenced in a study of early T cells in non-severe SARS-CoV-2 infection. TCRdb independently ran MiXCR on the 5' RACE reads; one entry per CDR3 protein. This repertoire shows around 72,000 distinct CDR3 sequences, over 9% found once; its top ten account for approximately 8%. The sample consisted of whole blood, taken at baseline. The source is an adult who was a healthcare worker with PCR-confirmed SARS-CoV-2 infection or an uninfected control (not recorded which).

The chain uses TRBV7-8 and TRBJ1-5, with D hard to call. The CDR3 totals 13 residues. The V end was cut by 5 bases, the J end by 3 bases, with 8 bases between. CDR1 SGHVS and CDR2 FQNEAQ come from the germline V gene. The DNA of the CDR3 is TGTGCCAGCAGCCACTTGTCCAATCAGCCCCAGCATTTT. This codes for CASSHLSNQPQHF.

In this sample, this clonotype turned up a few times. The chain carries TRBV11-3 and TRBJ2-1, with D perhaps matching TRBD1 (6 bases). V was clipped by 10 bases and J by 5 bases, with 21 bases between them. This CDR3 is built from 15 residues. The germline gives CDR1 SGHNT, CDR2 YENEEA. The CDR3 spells CATSSSGVRNNEQFF. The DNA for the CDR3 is TGTGCCACCTCAAGTTCAGGGGTCAGGAACAATGAGCAGTTCTTC. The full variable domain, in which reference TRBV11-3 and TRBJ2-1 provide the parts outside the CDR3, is EAGVVQSPRYKIIEKKQPVAFWCNPISGHNTLYWYLQNLGQGPELLIRYENEEAVDDSQLPKDRFSAERLKGVDSTLKIQPAELGDSAVYLCATSSSGVRNNEQFFGPGTRLTVL.

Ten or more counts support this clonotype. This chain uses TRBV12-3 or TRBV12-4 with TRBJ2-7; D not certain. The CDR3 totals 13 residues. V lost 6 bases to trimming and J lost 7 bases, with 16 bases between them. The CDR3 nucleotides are TGTGCCAGCAGAAAGGGTGGGATGGGTGAGCAGTACTTC. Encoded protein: CASRKGGMGEQYF.

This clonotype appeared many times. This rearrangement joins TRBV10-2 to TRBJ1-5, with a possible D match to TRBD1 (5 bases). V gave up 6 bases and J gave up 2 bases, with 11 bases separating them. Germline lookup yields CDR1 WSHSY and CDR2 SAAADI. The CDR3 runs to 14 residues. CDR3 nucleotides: TGCGCCAGCAGGAAGGGGTCGGGCAATCAGCCCCAGCATTTT. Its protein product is CASRKGSGNQPQHF.

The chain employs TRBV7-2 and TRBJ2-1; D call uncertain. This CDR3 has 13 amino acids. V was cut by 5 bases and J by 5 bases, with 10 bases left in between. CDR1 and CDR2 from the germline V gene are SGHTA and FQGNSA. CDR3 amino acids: CASSVNLDNEQFF. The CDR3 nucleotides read TGTGCCAGCAGCGTTAACCTAGACAATGAGCAGTTCTTC.

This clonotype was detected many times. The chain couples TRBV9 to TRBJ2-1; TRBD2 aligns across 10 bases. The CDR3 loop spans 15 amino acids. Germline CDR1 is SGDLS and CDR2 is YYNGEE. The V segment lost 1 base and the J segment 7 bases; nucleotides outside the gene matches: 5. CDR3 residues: CASSVSLAGGNEQFF. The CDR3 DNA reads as TGTGCCAGCAGCGTATCCTTAGCGGGGGGAAATGAGCAGTTCTTC.

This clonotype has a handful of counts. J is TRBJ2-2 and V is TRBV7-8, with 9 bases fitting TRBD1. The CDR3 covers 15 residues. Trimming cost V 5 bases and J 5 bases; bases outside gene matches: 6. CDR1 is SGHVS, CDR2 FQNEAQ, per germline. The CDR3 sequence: CASSPGTGQTGELFF. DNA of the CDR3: TGTGCCAGCAGCCCCGGGACAGGGCAGACCGGGGAGCTGTTTTTT.

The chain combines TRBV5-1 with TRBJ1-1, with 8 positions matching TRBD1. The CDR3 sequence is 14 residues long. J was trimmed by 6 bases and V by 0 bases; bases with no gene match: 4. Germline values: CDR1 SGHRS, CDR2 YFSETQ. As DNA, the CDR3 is TGCGCCAGCAGCTTGGCCAGGGGGCTCGCTGAAGCTTTCTTT. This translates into CASSLARGLAEAFF.

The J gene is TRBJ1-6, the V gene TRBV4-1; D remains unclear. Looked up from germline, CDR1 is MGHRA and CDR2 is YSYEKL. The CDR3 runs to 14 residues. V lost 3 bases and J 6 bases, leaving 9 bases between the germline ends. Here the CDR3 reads CASSQPGPNSPLHF. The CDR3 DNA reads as TGCGCCAGCAGCCAGCCCGGCCCTAATTCACCCCTCCACTTT.

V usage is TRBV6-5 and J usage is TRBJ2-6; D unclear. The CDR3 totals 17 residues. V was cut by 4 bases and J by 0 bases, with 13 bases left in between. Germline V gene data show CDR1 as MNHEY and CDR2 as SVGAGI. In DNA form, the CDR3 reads TGTGCCAGCAGTTCCCATGGACGAGGCTCTGGGGCCAACGTCCTGACTTTC. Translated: CASSSHGRGSGANVLTF.

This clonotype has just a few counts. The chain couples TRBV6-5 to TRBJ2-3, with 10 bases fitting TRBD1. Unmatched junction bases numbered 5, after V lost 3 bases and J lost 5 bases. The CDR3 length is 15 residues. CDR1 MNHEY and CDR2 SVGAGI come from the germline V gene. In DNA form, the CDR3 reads TGTGCCAGCAGTTATGGGGACAGGGGATTAGATACGCAGTATTTT. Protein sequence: CASSYGDRGLDTQYF.

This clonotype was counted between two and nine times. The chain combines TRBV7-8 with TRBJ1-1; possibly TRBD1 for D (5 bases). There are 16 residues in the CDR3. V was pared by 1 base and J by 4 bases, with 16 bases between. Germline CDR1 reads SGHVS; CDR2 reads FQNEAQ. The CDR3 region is CASSLVGQGVTTEAFF. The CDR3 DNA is TGTGCCAGCAGCTTAGTGGGGCAAGGAGTGACCACTGAAGCTTTCTTT. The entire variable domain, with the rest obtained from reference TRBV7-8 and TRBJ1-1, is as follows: GAGVSQSPRYKVAKRGQDVALRCDPISGHVSLFWYQQALGQGPEFLTYFQNEAQLDKSGLPSDRFFAERPEGSVSTLKIQRTQQEDSAVYLCASSLVGQGVTTEAFFGQGTRLTVV.

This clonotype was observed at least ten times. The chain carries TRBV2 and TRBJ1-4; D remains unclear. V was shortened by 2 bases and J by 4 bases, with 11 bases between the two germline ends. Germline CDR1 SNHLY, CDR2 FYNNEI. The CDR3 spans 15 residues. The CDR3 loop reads CASSENLSDNEKLFF. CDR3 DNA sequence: TGTGCCAGCAGTGAAAACTTATCGGATAATGAAAAACTGTTTTTT.

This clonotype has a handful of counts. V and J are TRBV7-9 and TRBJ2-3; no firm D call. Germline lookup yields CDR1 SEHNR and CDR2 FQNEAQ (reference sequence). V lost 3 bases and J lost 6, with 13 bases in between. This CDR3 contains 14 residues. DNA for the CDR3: TGTGCCAGCAGCTTCTCCGCTATGGGGGATACGCAGTATTTT. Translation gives CASSFSAMGDTQYF.

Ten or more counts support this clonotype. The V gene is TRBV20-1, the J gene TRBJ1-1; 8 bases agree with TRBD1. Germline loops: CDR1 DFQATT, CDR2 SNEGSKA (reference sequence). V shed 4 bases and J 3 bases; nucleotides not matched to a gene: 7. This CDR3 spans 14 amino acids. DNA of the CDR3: TGCAGTGCTAAAGCCGGGACAGGCGACACTGAAGCTTTCTTT. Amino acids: CSAKAGTGDTEAFF.

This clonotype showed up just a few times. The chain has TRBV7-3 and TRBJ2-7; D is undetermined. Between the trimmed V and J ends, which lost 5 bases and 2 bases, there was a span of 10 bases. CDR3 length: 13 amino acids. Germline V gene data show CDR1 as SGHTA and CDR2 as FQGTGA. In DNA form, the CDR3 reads TGTGCCAGCAGCCCCGGACCCCCCTACGAGCAGTACTTC. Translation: CASSPGPPYEQYF.

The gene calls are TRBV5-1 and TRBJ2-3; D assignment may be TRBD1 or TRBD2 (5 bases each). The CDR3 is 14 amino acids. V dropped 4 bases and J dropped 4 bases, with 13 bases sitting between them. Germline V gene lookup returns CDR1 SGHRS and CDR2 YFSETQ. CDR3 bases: TGCGCCAGCAGCCCTCTCGGGACCTCAGATACGCAGTATTTT. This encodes CASSPLGTSDTQYF.

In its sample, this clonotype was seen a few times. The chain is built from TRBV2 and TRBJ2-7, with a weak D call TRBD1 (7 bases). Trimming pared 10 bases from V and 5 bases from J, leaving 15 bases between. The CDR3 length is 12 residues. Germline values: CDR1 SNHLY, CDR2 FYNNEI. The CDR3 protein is CATGQEGNEQYF. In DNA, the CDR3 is TGTGCCACCGGACAGGAGGGTAACGAGCAGTACTTC.